The following is a T cell receptor (beta chain) sequence with its context. This receptor's antigen is unknown. Base qualities are not at hand, and no much larger clone is one base apart. This entry comes from a study of shared clonotypes between healthy human individuals (dated by TCRdb to 2018 to 2021). Study-wide context: Three men and two women, aged 18 to 49 years, made up the cohort. For each donor, three plates each were used for CD4 naive and CD4 memory, two plates were used for CD8 naive, and one plate was used for CD8 memory. Blood TCR repertoires of about five healthy adults were deeply sequenced to estimate repertoire size and the extent of clonotype sharing between individuals. To increase sequencing depth and limit assay-specific biases, TCR repertoire library preparation and sequencing were carried out by different laboratories using diverse techniques. Leukapheresis yielded between about 0.94 and 8.9 billion PBMCs per donor. Study-wide findings and limitations: Compared with non-shared clonotypes, the clonotypes found in all four sorted-subset donors had higher generation probabilities. Incomplete sequencing was indicated by rarefaction of sorted-subset datasets, despite the large sequencing depth. Only blood was sampled, and tissue TCR repertoires likely differ from those in blood. The genetic and exposure-history diversity represented was limited by the small number of donors. Based on pairwise subsampling, the degree of clonotype sharing among donors was expected to be affected by sequencing depth. When a few donors were compared, the shared fraction of clonotypes was around 4.6% for naive CD4, roughly 3.3% for naive CD8, more than 2% for memory CD4, and 0.4% for memory CD8. Naive subsets generally had larger estimated clonotype richness than memory subsets.

Trimming leaves V shorter by 0 bases and J shorter by 8 bases, with the junction holding 6 bases beyond the gene matches. The CDR3 measures 16 amino acids from cysteine to phenylalanine. Only the CDR3 region is kept as DNA, spanning 48 bases read in frame from base 1. The germline V gene supplies CDR1 MDHEN and CDR2 SYDVKM. Using the deep immunoSEQ assay, TCR CDR3 regions were amplified from genomic DNA by multiplex PCR. Genomic DNA extracted from each cell subset was distributed evenly over all wells of several immunoSEQ 96-well plates, and each plate served as one replicate. Each replicate PCR for sorted subsets received about 200 ng genomic DNA, equal to about 30,000 T cell genomes. Purified libraries were quantified with a Qubit 3.0 fluorometer, sized on a Bioanalyzer 2100, and re-quantified with the KAPA Library Quantification kit. Every immunoSEQ 96-well plate was sequenced on a separate single-read 150-cycle Illumina NextSeq 550 flow cell. From the authors' description of their analysis: Because the immunoSEQ output held only junctional sequences and lacked quality scores, the filtering could not match the filtering applied to full-length reads. To assign V/J genes and CDR3, sequences were annotated against IMGT germline references using PyIR, a Python wrapper for IgBLAST v1.9. Any read was removed if the V/J assignment was weak (E-value above 1e-6), the CDR3 was missing, or the read contained stop codons, out-of-frame junctions, or ambiguous translated residues. V3J clonotypes were defined by identical inferred V gene, J gene, and CDR3 amino acid sequence. Percentage overlap between repertoires was calculated by dividing the number of shared unique clonotypes by the size of the smaller repertoire. Repertoire richness was assessed with RTK rarefaction, the Chao1 estimator, and Recon v2.1 estimates of unobserved clonotypes. For all TCRbeta clonotypes obtained by the gDNA method from a handful of donors, generation probabilities were computed with OLGA. Sourced from immuneACCESS, this table was stored by TCRdb with only in-frame sequences that have V and J called. A share of the clones is absent; for the studies checked, an unresolved V gene accounts for under half, and the remainder has no known explanation. For V, J and clone size, that table is used; D and trimming come from the DNA. For this sample the table gives 850,000 to 1,200,000 clones, of which approximately 68% were detected only once. About 1.5% of the sample goes to the ten largest clones.

The donors were healthy, HIV-negative adults who had no recently reported acute infections or vaccinations. Every donor was a Caucasian adult living in Nashville, Tennessee, USA. Magnetic negative selection was used to enrich CD4+ T cells, after which naive cells were positively selected on CD45RA and the negative fraction became the memory subset. After blood collection by leukapheresis, PBMCs were isolated using Ficoll-Histopaque density gradient centrifugation and then cryopreserved in the vapor phase of liquid nitrogen. Purity and quantity of every magnetically sorted T cell population were checked by analytical flow cytometry. Genomic DNA was isolated from every sorted fraction and measured by UV absorbance on a Nanodrop 2000c.

This clonotype was sampled from a man aged 18 to 29 in good health. The chain is assembled from TRBV28 and TRBJ1-4; 10 central nucleotides agree with TRBD1. The specimen sequenced was memory CD4+ T cells sorted from blood. This sample's cell subset or site label indicates: CD45RA-negative fraction. This receptor carries the CDR3 CASSLWDRGKGEKLFF. The nucleotide sequence reads as follows: TGTGCCAGCAGTTTATGGGACAGGGGGAAGGGCGAAAAACTGTTTTTT.